This T cell receptor (beta chain) derives from a study of T-cell reconstitution after alpha-beta-depleted transplantation in children. Germline V gives CDR1 MNHEY, CDR2 SVGAGI. The V and J ends lost 6 bases and 4 bases respectively, with 7 bases between them. This CDR3 spans 12 amino acids. During its preparation, the TCRbeta library received unique molecular identifiers. TCRdb fed the PCR reads into MiXCR, producing one record per CDR3 protein. The top ten clones hold roughly 13% of a sample with about 200,000 distinct CDR3 sequences, more than 12% of them seen once. The V gene is TRBV6-5, the J gene TRBJ2-1, with D perhaps matching TRBD2 (6 bases). The clonotype was recovered from a human donor who donated a stem cell graft to a child with acute lymphoblastic leukemia. Sequencing was performed on PBMCs from the stem cell graft donor, taken from the stem cell graft. CDR3 in amino acids: CASRRGYNEQFF. DNA of the CDR3: TGTGCCAGCAGACGGGGGTACAATGAGCAGTTCTTC.